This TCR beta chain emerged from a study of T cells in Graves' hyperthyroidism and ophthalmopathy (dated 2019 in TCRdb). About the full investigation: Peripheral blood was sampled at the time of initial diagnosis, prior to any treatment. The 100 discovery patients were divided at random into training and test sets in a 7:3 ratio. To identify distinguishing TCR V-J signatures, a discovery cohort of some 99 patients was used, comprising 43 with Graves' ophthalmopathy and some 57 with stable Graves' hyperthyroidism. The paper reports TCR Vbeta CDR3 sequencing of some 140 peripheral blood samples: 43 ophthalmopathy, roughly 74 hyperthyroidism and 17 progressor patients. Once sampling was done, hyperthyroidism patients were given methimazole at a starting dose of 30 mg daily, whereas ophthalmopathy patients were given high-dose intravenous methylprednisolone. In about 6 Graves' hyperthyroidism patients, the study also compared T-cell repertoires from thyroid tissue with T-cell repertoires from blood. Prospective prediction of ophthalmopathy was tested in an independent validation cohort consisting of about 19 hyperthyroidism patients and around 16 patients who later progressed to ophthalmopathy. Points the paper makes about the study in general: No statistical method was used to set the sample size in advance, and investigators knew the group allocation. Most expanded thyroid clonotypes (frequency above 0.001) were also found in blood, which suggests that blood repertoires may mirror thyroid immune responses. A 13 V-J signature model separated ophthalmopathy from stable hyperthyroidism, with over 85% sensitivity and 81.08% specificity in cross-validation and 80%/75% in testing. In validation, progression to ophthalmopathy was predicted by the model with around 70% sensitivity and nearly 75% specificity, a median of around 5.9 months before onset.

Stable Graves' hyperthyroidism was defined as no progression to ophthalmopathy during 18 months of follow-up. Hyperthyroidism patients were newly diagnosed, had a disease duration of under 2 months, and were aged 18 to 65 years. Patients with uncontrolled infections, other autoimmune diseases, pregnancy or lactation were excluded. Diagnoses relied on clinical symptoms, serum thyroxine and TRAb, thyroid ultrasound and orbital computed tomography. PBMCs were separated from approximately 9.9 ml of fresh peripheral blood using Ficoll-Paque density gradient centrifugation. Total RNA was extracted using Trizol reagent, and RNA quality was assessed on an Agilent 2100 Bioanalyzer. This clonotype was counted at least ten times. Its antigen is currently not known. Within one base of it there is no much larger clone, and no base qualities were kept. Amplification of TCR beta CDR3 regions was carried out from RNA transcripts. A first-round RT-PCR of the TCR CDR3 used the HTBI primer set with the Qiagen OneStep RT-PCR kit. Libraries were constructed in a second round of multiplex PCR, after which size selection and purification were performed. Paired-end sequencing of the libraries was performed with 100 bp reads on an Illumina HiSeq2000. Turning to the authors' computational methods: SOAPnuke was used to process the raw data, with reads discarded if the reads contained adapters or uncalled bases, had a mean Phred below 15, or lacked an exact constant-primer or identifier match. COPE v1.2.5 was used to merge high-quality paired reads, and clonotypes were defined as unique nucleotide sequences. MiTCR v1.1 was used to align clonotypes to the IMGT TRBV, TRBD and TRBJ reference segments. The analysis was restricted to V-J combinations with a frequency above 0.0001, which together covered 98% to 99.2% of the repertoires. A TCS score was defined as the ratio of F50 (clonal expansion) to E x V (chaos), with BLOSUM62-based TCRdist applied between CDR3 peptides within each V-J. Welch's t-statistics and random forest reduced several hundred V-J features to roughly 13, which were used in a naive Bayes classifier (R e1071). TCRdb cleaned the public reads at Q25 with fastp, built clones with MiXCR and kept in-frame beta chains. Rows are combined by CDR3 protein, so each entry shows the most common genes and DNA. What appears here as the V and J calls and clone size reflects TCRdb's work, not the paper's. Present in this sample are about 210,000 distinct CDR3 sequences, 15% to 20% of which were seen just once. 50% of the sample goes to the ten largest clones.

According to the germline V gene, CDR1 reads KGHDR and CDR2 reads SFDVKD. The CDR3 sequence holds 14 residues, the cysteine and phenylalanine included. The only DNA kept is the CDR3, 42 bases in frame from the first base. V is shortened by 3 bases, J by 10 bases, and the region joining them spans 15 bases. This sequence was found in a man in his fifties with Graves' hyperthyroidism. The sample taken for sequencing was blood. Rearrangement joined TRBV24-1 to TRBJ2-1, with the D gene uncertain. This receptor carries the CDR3 CATSDTLESREQFF. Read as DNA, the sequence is TGTGCCACCAGTGATACCTTGGAGAGTCGGGAGCAGTTCTTC.